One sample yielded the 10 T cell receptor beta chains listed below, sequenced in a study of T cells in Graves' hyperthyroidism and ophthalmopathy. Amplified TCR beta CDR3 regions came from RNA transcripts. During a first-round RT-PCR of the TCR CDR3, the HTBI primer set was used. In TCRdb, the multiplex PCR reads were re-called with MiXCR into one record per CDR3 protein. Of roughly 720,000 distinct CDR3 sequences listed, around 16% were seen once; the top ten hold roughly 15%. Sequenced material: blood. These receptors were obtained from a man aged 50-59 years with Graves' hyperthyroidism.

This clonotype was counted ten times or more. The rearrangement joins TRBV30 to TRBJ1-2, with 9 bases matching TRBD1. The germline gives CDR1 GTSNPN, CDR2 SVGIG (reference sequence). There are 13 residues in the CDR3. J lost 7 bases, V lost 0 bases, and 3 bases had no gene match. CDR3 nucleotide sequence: TGTGCCTGGAGTGTACAGGGGGCGCGTGGCTACACCTTC. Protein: CAWSVQGARGYTF.

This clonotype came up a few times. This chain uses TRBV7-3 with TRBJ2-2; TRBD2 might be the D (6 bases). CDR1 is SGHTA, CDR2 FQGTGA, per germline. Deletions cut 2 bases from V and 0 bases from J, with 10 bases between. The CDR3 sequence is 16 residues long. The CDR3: CASSLAGLPNTGELFF. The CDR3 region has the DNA TGTGCCAGCAGCTTAGCGGGGCTCCCGAACACCGGGGAGCTGTTTTTT.

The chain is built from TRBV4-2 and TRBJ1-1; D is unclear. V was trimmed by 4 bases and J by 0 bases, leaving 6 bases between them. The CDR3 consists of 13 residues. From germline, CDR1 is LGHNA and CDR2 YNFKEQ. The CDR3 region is CASSRILNTEAFF. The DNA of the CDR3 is TGTGCCAGCAGCCGGATCTTGAACACTGAAGCTTTCTTT.

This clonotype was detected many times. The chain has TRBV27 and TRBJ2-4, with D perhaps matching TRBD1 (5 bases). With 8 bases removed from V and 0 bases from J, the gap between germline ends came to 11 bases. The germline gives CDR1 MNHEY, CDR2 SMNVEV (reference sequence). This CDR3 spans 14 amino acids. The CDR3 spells CASPSTVAKNIQYF. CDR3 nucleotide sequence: TGTGCCAGCCCCTCGACAGTAGCCAAAAACATTCAGTACTTC.

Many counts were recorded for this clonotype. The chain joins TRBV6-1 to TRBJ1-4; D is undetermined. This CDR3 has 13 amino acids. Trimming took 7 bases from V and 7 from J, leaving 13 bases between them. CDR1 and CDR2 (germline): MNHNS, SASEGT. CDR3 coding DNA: TGTGCCAGCACCGAGAGGAGTCTTGAAAAACTGTTTTTT. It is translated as CASTERSLEKLFF.

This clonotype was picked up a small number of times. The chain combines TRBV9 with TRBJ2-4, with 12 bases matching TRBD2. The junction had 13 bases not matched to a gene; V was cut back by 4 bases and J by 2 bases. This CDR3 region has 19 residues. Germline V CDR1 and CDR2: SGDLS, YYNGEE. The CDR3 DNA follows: TGTGCCAGCAGCCCCCGTCCGACTAGCGGGAGCCAGACCAAAAACATTCAGTACTTC. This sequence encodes CASSPRPTSGSQTKNIQYF.

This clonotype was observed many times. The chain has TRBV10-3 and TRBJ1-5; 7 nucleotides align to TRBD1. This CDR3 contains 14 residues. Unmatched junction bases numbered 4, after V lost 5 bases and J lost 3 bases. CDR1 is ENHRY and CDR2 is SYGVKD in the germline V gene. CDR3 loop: CAISTGDFNQPQHF. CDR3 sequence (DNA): TGTGCCATCAGTACAGGGGACTTCAATCAGCCCCAGCATTTT.

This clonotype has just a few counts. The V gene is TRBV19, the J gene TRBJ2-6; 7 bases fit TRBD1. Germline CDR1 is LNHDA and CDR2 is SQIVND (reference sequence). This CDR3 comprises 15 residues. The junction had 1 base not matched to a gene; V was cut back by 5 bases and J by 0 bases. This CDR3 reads CASSGTDSGANVLTF. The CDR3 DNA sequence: TGTGCCAGTAGTGGGACAGACTCTGGGGCCAACGTCCTGACTTTC. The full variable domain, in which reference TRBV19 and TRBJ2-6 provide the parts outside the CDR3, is DGGITQSPKYLFRKEGQNVTLSCEQNLNHDAMYWYRQDPGQGLRLIYYSQIVNDFQKGDIAEGYSVSREKKESFPLTVTSAQKNPTAFYLCASSGTDSGANVLTFGAGSRLTVL.

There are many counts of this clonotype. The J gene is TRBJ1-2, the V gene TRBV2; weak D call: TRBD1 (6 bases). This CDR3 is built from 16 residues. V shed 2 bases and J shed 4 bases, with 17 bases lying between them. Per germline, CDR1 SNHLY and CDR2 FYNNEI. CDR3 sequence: CASSERYRTASYGYTF. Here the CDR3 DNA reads TGTGCCAGCAGTGAACGTTATAGGACAGCGAGCTATGGCTACACCTTC.

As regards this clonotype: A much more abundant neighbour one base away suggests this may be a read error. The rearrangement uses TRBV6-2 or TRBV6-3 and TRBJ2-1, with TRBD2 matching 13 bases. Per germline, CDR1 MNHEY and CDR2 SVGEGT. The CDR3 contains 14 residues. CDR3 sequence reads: CAGRGTSGTNEQFF. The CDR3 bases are TGTGCCGGCAGAGGGACTAGCGGGACTAATGAGCAGTTCTTC.